The source of this T cell receptor beta chain is a study of blood T cells in healthy people across ages. Study conclusions and caveats: Estimated diversity, derived from one million T cells, was regarded as an underestimate.

Turning to this clonotype: Its antigen remains unidentified. A read error may account for a junction end that differs from germline.

CDR1 and CDR2 (germline): SGHTA, FQGTGA. The CDR3 covers 15 residues. PCR was performed a second time for about 6 to 12 cycles using a sample-barcoded 5' primer and a J-beta primer mix. MiXCR was run by TCRdb on the 5' RACE reads, yielding one entry per CDR3 protein. The sample comprises about 930,000 distinct CDR3 sequences, about 28% of which are singletons, and about a tenth rests with the top ten. In addition, the sample was reused for a study of T cells of mothers and their children. That paper states: No clones detected were persistent microchimeric T cell clones.

The source material was blood. The sequence was collected from a middle-aged woman in good health. The V gene is TRBV7-3, the J gene TRBJ1-6; D is ambiguous. The CDR3 here is CASSLTGVIGSPLHF. The CDR3 DNA is TGCGCCAGCAGCCTCACGGGCGTTATTGGGTCACCCCTCCACTTT.